This T cell receptor (beta chain) was documented in a study of blood T cell repertoires in COVID-19. Across the whole study: Acute and convalescent COVID-19 samples came from the United States, Italy and Spain. Sources were T cells, B-cell-depleted T cells, or PBMCs; the material itself was cDNA or gDNA.

This CDR3 has 16 residues. The junction had 4 bases not matched to a gene; V was cut back by 4 bases and J by 2 bases. Germline V CDR1 and CDR2: LGHDT, YNNKEL (reference sequence). Original processing methods: Amplification of reference gene primers was used by the study to estimate nucleated cell counts. Assay used: immunoSEQ multiplex PCR; TCRdb lists only in-frame clones, some missing. D and trimming were read from the DNA, whereas the V and J calls and clone size are those reported in that table. The sample carries 130,000 to 150,000 clones, 85% to 90% recorded once. The receptor was isolated from a woman aged 45-65 years with active or convalescent COVID-19. The chain couples TRBV3-1 (or the pseudogene TRBV3-2) to TRBJ2-1, with TRBD2 matching 11 bases. Sample: peripheral blood. CDR3 region: CASSRLAGGAYNEQFF. The CDR3 coding sequence is TGTGCCAGCAGCCGTTTAGCGGGAGGGGCCTACAATGAGCAGTTCTTC.